The 8 T cell receptor beta chains in this list originate from one sample, sequenced in a study of blood T cells in healthy people across ages. Using a J-beta primer mix together with a sample-barcoded 5' primer, a second PCR was run for 7 to 11 cycles. TCRdb reprocessed the 5' RACE reads via MiXCR and lists one record per CDR3 protein. In the table there are 1.5 million to 2 million distinct CDR3 sequences, 35% to 50% of which are singletons. The sample was blood. The receptors come from a human donor in good health.

V and J are TRBV5-1 and TRBJ1-3, with 7 bases aligning to TRBD1. V was clipped by 2 bases and J by 0 bases; unmatched bases: 2. The germline CDR1 and CDR2 sequences are SGHRS and YFSETQ. The CDR3 length is 15 residues. Here the CDR3 reads CASSFDRASGNTIYF. For the CDR3, the DNA is TGCGCCAGCAGCTTTGACAGGGCCTCTGGAAACACCATATATTTT.

This clonotype has a handful of counts. At one end the junction does not follow the germline gene, possibly because of a read error. The J gene is TRBJ2-5, the V gene TRBV7-2, with D maybe TRBD2 (6 bases). CDR1 and CDR2 (germline): SGHTA, FQGNSA. The CDR3 contains 15 residues. The CDR3: CASGLAARIQETQYF. DNA of the CDR3: TGTGCCAGCGGCTTAGCGGCACGCATCCAAGAGACCCAGTACTTC.

This clonotype has more than one count but fewer than ten. The rearrangement joins TRBV7-9 to TRBJ2-4; D perhaps matches TRBD2 (6 bases). Trimming cost V 4 bases and J 13 bases, with 14 bases left between them. The CDR3 loop spans 12 amino acids. The V gene's germline CDR1 is SEHNR and CDR2 FQNEAQ (reference sequence). CDR3 in amino acids: CASSSWGDEQYF. CDR3 nucleotides: TGTGCCAGCAGCTCATGGGGGGATGAGCAGTACTTC.

The chain links TRBV15 to TRBJ1-2; no clear D. This CDR3 contains 12 residues. Trimming left V 5 bases short and J 2 bases short, with 6 bases between. Germline V CDR1 and CDR2: LNHNV, YYDKDF (reference sequence). CDR3 sequence: CATSLRNYGYTF. CDR3 nucleotide sequence: TGTGCCACCAGCTTGAGAAACTATGGCTACACCTTC.

V is TRBV7-2 and J is TRBJ2-3, with 11 bases fitting TRBD2. Germline CDR1 SGHTA, CDR2 FQGNSA. The CDR3 sequence is 17 residues long. With 2 bases clipped from V and 4 bases from J, the junction kept 8 bases outside the gene matches. CDR3 residues: CASSLSVAGGLADTQYF. DNA of the CDR3: TGTGCCAGCAGCTTATCGGTAGCGGGGGGGCTGGCAGATACGCAGTATTTT. Supplemented by reference TRBV7-2 and TRBJ2-3, the full variable domain reads GAGVSQSPSNKVTEKGKDVELRCDPISGHTALYWYRQSLGQGLEFLIYFQGNSAPDKSGLPSDRFSAERTGGSVSTLTIQRTQQEDSAVYLCASSLSVAGGLADTQYFGPGTRLTVL.

This chain uses TRBV12-3 or TRBV12-4 with TRBJ1-2; D might be TRBD1 (5 bases). The CDR3 has 14 residues. The V gene lost 2 bases and the J gene lost 10 bases, with 17 bases spanning the gap. DNA of the CDR3: TGTGCCAGCAGTTTAATCGAGGGGCCACCATCCTACACCTTC. Translated: CASSLIEGPPSYTF.

The chain uses TRBV28 and TRBJ2-1; TRBD1 agrees at 11 bases. The CDR3 has 15 residues. The V segment lost 5 bases and the J segment 7 bases; nucleotides outside the gene matches: 7. Germline assignment: CDR1 MDHEN and CDR2 SYDVKM. The CDR3, as DNA: TGTGCCAGCAGTGGGACAGGGGGGATTAAGAATGAGCAGTTCTTC. It specifies CASSGTGGIKNEQFF.

The V gene is TRBV5-1, the J gene TRBJ2-3; D unclear. Trimming pared 2 bases from V and 4 bases from J, leaving 11 bases between. This CDR3 has 14 amino acids. Germline-derived CDR1 and CDR2 are SGHRS and YFSETQ. CDR3 DNA sequence: TGCGCCAGCAGCTTTGGGGATCGCGCAGATACGCAGTATTTT. This codes for CASSFGDRADTQYF.